This T cell receptor beta chain stems from a study of shared clonotypes between healthy human individuals. The study drew its donors from healthy HIV-negative adults without recent acute infections or vaccinations. CD4+ cells underwent separation, giving CD45RA+ naive and CD45RA-negative memory subsets. Germline-derived CDR1 and CDR2 are SGHRS and YFSETQ. CDR3 length: 15 amino acids. V lost 7 bases and J lost 3, with 17 bases in between. Whole-study findings and limits: The small donor group covered limited genetic and exposure diversity.

At the deep level, the assay was run. Sequencing used immunoSEQ multiplex PCR; TCRdb keeps in-frame clones, though not all of them. The sample carries 2 million to 2.5 million clones, almost 96% recorded once. Concerning this clone: What it binds is unknown.

The sequenced material came from naive CD4+ T cells sorted from blood. Documented subset: CD45RA+ positively selected. The TCR comes from a man aged 18 to 30 in good health. V gene TRBV5-1 combines with J gene TRBJ2-1; D perhaps matches TRBD1 (5 bases). CDR3 amino acids: CASSSRASNYNEQFF. The CDR3 coding sequence is TGCGCCAGCTCGTCCAGGGCCAGCAACTACAATGAGCAGTTCTTC.